This record covers a single TCR beta chain. This likely came from a read error, as a far larger clone is one base away. The CDR3 extends over 14 amino acids. J lost 10 bases, V lost 5 bases, and 7 bases had no gene match. Germline assignment: CDR1 MNHEY and CDR2 SMNVEV (reference sequence). First-strand cDNA used TRAV- and TRBV-specific primers, covering alpha and beta chains. The PCR that amplified TCRs ran for around 20 cycles, relying on a constant-region primer and a V-primer adapter. TCRdb re-called the reads with MiXCR, one entry per CDR3 protein. Among about 30,000 distinct CDR3 sequences, approximately 49% were seen once, and the ten largest hold approximately 6%. The record originates from a study of low-dose radiotherapy and immunotherapy resistance in tumors. Study summary: A total of 13 Gy over 26 weeks was given to Cohort 2 as 1 Gy per fraction every two weeks.

Sample time point: after trial treatment. Indicated treatment: LDRT plus nivolumab, ipilimumab, low-dose cyclophosphamide and aspirin (RACIN trial). The sequence derives from a male donor with gallbladder cancer. The chain employs TRBV27 and TRBJ2-1; 11 bases are a match to TRBD1. Material: PBMCs, obtained after low-dose radiotherapy plus immunotherapy. The CDR3 loop is CASSAGTGGYEQFF. CDR3 in DNA: TGTGCCAGCAGTGCCGGGACAGGGGGTTACGAGCAGTTCTTC.